This entry describes one T cell receptor beta chain. The CDR3 consists of 16 residues. V lost 10 bases and J lost 2, with 20 bases in between. Per germline, CDR1 MNHEY and CDR2 SMNVEV (reference sequence). The data are from a study of glioma-infiltrating T cells after dendritic cell vaccination. Clones were read by immunoSEQ multiplex PCR, and TCRdb kept only the in-frame ones, dropping some. The table records 75,000 to 100,000 clones, 79% of them present only once. The sequences come from blood, collected before dendritic cell vaccination. The source is a human donor with glioblastoma. This chain connects TRBV27 to TRBJ2-2; a possible D gene is TRBD1 (6 bases). The CDR3 nucleotides are TGTGCCACCTACCCCGGGACACTTCCCAACACCGGGGAGCTGTTTTTT. Translating gives CATYPGTLPNTGELFF.